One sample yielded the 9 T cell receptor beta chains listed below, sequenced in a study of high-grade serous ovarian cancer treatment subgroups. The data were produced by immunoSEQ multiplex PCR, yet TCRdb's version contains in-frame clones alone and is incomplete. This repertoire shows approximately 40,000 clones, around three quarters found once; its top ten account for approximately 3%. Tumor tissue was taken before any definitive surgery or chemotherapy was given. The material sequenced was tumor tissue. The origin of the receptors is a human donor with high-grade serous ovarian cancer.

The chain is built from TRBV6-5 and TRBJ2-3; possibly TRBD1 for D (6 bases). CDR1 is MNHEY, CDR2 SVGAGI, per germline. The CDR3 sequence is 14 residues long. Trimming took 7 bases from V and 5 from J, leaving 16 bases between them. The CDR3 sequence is CASNYREGGDTQYF. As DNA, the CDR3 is TGTGCCAGCAACTACAGGGAAGGAGGAGATACGCAGTATTTT.

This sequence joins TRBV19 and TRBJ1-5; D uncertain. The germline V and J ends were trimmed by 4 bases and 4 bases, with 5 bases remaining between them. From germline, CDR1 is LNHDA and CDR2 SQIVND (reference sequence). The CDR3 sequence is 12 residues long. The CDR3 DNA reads TGTGCCAGTAGTAGCGGGAATCAGCCCCAGCATTTT. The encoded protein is CASSSGNQPQHF.

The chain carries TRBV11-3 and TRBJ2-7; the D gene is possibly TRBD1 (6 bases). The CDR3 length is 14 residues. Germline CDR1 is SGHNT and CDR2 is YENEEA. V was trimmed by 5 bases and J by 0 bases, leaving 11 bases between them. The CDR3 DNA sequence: TGTGCCAGCAGCCAAGGGGACACCTCCTACGAGCAGTACTTC. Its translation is CASSQGDTSYEQYF.

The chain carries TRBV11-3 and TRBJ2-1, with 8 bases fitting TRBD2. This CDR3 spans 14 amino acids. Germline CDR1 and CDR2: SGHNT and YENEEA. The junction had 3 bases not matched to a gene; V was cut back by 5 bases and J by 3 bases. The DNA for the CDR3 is TGTGCCAGCAGCCCACTAGCGGACTACAATGAGCAGTTCTTC. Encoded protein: CASSPLADYNEQFF. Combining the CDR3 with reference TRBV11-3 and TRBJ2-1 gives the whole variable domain EAGVVQSPRYKIIEKKQPVAFWCNPISGHNTLYWYLQNLGQGPELLIRYENEEAVDDSQLPKDRFSAERLKGVDSTLKIQPAELGDSAVYLCASSPLADYNEQFFGPGTRLTVL.

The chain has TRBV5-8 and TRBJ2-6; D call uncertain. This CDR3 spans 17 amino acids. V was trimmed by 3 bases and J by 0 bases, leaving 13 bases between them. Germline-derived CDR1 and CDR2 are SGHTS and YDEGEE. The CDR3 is CASSSRAQLSGANVLTF. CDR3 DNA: TGTGCCAGCAGCTCCCGTGCGCAGCTCTCTGGGGCCAACGTCCTGACTTTC.

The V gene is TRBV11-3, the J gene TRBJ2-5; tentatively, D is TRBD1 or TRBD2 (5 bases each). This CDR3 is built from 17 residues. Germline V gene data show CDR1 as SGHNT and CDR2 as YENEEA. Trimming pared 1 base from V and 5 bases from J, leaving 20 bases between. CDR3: CASSLGVGTAKFETQYF. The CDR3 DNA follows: TGTGCCAGCAGCTTAGGGGTTGGGACGGCCAAGTTCGAGACCCAGTACTTC.

The CDR3 reads CASSLTGTSGTTDTQYF. The CDR3 bases are TGCGCCAGCAGCCTAACCGGGACTAGCGGGACCACAGATACGCAGTATTTT. The genes are TRBV5-1 and TRBJ2-3; 13 bases match TRBD2. V was clipped by 4 bases and J by 2 bases; unmatched bases: 7. The CDR3 length is 17 residues. The germline V gene has CDR1 SGHRS and CDR2 YFSETQ.

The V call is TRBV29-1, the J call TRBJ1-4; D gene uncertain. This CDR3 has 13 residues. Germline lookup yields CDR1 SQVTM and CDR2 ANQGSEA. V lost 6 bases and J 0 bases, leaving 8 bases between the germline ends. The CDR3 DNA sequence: TGCAGCGTCACGGGTGCAACTAATGAAAAACTGTTTTTT. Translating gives CSVTGATNEKLFF.

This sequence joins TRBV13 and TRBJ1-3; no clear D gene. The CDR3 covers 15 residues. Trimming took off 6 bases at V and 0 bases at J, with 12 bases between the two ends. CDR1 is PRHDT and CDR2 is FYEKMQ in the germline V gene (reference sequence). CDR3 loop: CASSPPHSSGNTIYF. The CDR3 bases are TGTGCCAGCAGTCCCCCCCACTCCTCTGGAAACACCATATATTTT.